Listed here are 30 T cell receptor beta chains from one sample, sequenced in a study of T-cell reconstitution after alpha-beta-depleted transplantation in children. Library preparation (for TCRbeta) was performed with unique molecular identifiers. TCRdb fed the PCR reads into MiXCR, producing one record per CDR3 protein. In the table there are hundreds of thousands of distinct CDR3 sequences, roughly a tenth of which are singletons. Sequenced material: PBMCs from the stem cell graft donor, taken from the stem cell graft. The receptors shown here come from a human donor who donated a stem cell graft to a child with acute myeloid leukemia.

The rearrangement links TRBV20-1 to TRBJ2-3; 16 nucleotides agree with TRBD2. The CDR3 consists of 17 residues. Germline values: CDR1 DFQATT, CDR2 SNEGSKA (reference sequence). Trimming removed 4 bases from V and 2 bases from J; junction bases left unmatched: 6. This chain's CDR3 is CSATGTSGRALTDTQYF. Here the CDR3 DNA reads TGCAGTGCTACGGGGACTAGCGGGAGGGCCCTCACAGATACGCAGTATTTT.

This chain links TRBV11-3 with TRBJ2-2; D ambiguous. Trimming removed 5 bases at V and 1 base at J, with 8 bases between. The CDR3 consists of 14 residues. Germline V lookup: CDR1 SGHNT, CDR2 YENEEA. The DNA of the CDR3 is TGTGCCAGCAGCAGGCGGATGAACACCGGGGAGCTGTTTTTT. This gives the protein CASSRRMNTGELFF. Filled out from reference TRBV11-3 and TRBJ2-2, the complete variable domain reads EAGVVQSPRYKIIEKKQPVAFWCNPISGHNTLYWYLQNLGQGPELLIRYENEEAVDDSQLPKDRFSAERLKGVDSTLKIQPAELGDSAVYLCASSRRMNTGELFFGEGSRLTVL.

There are many counts of this clonotype. CDR3 bases: TGTGCCAGCAGTTTCGAGGGGGCGGGGGAGCTGTTTTTT. Encoded protein: CASSFEGAGELFF. The V call is TRBV27, the J call TRBJ2-2, with 7 bases identical to TRBD1. V dropped 3 bases and J dropped 8; count of bases not matched to a gene: 3. This CDR3 has 13 residues. The germline gives CDR1 MNHEY, CDR2 SMNVEV (reference sequence).

The chain has TRBV10-3 and TRBJ1-2; D gene ambiguous. This CDR3 comprises 12 residues. Germline CDR1 ENHRY, CDR2 SYGVKD. The germline V and J ends were trimmed by 9 bases and 8 bases, with 16 bases remaining between them. The CDR3 spells CAMGPGLGGYTF. Here the CDR3 DNA reads TGTGCCATGGGCCCCGGGCTGGGGGGCTACACCTTC.

The gene calls are TRBV20-1 and TRBJ1-6, with 7 bases that match TRBD1. V shed 6 bases, J shed 8 bases, and the junction held 10 bases outside the gene matches. Per germline, CDR1 DFQATT and CDR2 SNEGSKA (reference sequence). The length of the CDR3 is 14 residues. The CDR3 sequence is CSASRQGGYSPLHF. CDR3 bases: TGCAGTGCGTCTCGACAGGGAGGATATTCACCCCTCCACTTT.

This chain connects TRBV6-2 or TRBV6-3 to TRBJ2-1; 7 bases map to TRBD2. Looked up from germline, CDR1 is MNHEY and CDR2 is SVGEGT. The trim removed 6 bases at V and 2 bases at J, leaving 7 bases unmatched. The CDR3 covers 15 residues. The CDR3 protein is CASSPSGPAYNEQFF. The CDR3 nucleotides are TGTGCCAGCAGCCCTAGCGGCCCGGCCTACAATGAGCAGTTCTTC.

Remarks on this clonotype: Given a much more abundant clone one base away, this may be a read error. CDR3 in DNA: TGTGCCAGCAGTGACCCGGGACTAGCGAGATACGAGCAGTACTTC. As protein: CASSDPGLARYEQYF. This chain uses TRBV25-1 with TRBJ2-7; TRBD2 aligns across 10 bases. The V gene's germline CDR1 is MGHDK and CDR2 SYGVNS. The CDR3 covers 15 residues. V lost 3 bases and J lost 4; bases outside the gene matches: 6.

This clonotype appeared many times. The chain links TRBV20-1 to TRBJ2-1, with 10 bases lining up with TRBD2. Germline V CDR1 and CDR2: DFQATT, SNEGSKA (reference sequence). The CDR3 runs to 15 residues. Losses at the gene ends were 0 bases for V and 8 bases for J; bases not matched to a gene: 7. In DNA form, the CDR3 reads TGCAGTGCTAGAGAGGCTAGCGGGAGAGGGTATGAGCAGTTCTTC. This codes for CSAREASGRGYEQFF.

This clonotype has only a few counts. The chain carries TRBV29-1 and TRBJ2-3; D gene uncertain. V shed 0 bases and J shed 2 bases, with 9 bases lying between them. The CDR3 covers 14 residues. Germline V gene lookup returns CDR1 SQVTM and CDR2 ANQGSEA. The chain's CDR3 is CSVEDGWITDTQYF. CDR3 in DNA: TGCAGCGTTGAAGATGGCTGGATCACAGATACGCAGTATTTT.

This chain joins TRBV18 and TRBJ1-5, with unresolved D. This CDR3 contains 14 residues. Germline V lookup: CDR1 KGHSH, CDR2 LQKENI. V lost 5 bases and J 1 base, leaving 9 bases between the germline ends. CDR3 sequence: CASSKSGSNQPQHF. CDR3 DNA: TGTGCCAGCTCAAAAAGTGGGAGCAATCAGCCCCAGCATTTT.

A remark on this clonotype: One end of the junction fails to match germline, which may point to a read error. The chain joins TRBV28 to TRBJ1-4; TRBD1 might be the D (5 bases). The CDR3 extends over 14 amino acids. From germline, CDR1 is MDHEN and CDR2 SYDVKM. For the CDR3, the DNA is TGTGTCAGCAGTGCTTCCGGGGGGGTCGAAAAACTGTTTTTT. This sequence encodes CVSSASGGVEKLFF.

This clonotype was counted ten times or more. This rearrangement joins TRBV7-9 to TRBJ2-3; 8 bases agree with TRBD2. V dropped 3 bases and J dropped 4; count of bases not matched to a gene: 6. The CDR3 totals 15 residues. Germline V lookup: CDR1 SEHNR, CDR2 FQNEAQ (reference sequence). In DNA form, the CDR3 reads TGTGCCAGCAGCTTTTCGGCGGGAGGTGCAGATACGCAGTATTTT. Protein: CASSFSAGGADTQYF.

This clonotype has more than one count but fewer than ten. V and J are TRBV7-9 and TRBJ2-5; D possibly uses TRBD1 or TRBD2 (5 bases each). Trimming took 5 bases from V and 12 from J, leaving 16 bases between them. The CDR3 spans 12 residues. The germline gives CDR1 SEHNR, CDR2 FQNEAQ (reference sequence). The CDR3: CASSPLDLTEYF. The CDR3 DNA reads TGTGCCAGCAGCCCCCTGGACTTGACAGAGTACTTC.

This clonotype was detected ten times or more. The chain recombines TRBV29-1 with TRBJ2-7; 11 bases are shared with TRBD2. CDR3 length: 13 amino acids. Trimming cost V 4 bases and J 5 bases; bases outside gene matches: 4. Germline assignment: CDR1 SQVTM and CDR2 ANQGSEA. CDR3 in DNA: TGCAGCGTTGGCCTAGCGGGAGGTCACGAGCAGTACTTC. It yields the protein CSVGLAGGHEQYF.

This clonotype was seen at least ten times. The gene calls are TRBV18 and TRBJ1-1; tentative D call: TRBD1 (5 bases). The V end was cut by 3 bases, the J end by 3 bases, with 8 bases between. This CDR3 has 13 residues. Germline V gene lookup returns CDR1 KGHSH and CDR2 LQKENI. Here the CDR3 reads CASSPIGDTEAFF. The CDR3 nucleotides are TGTGCCAGCTCACCGATAGGGGACACTGAAGCTTTCTTT.

The chain employs TRBV11-2 and TRBJ2-2, with TRBD2 matching 9 bases. The CDR3 extends over 16 amino acids. Germline trimming cut 3 bases from V and 0 bases from J; bases unmatched to any gene: 2. CDR1 is SGHAT, CDR2 FQNNGV, per germline. CDR3 in DNA: TGTGCCAGCAGCTTCCTAGCGGGATCGAACACCGGGGAGCTGTTTTTT. Translating gives CASSFLAGSNTGELFF.

This clonotype occurred a few times. The genes are TRBV2 and TRBJ1-1; the D gene is possibly TRBD1 (5 bases). The V gene's germline CDR1 is SNHLY and CDR2 FYNNEI. The CDR3 sequence is 12 residues long. V lost 3 bases, J lost 8 bases, and 10 bases lay in between. The CDR3 here is CASSEFRVEAFF. The CDR3 DNA sequence: TGTGCCAGCAGTGAGTTCAGGGTCGAAGCTTTCTTT.

This clonotype was seen ten or more times. This chain uses TRBV15 with TRBJ2-3; D perhaps matches TRBD2 (5 bases). Germline V gene data show CDR1 as LNHNV and CDR2 as YYDKDF (reference sequence). CDR3 size: 14 residues. Deletions cut 5 bases from V and 4 bases from J, with 13 bases between. In DNA, the CDR3 is TGTGCCACCAGCGGACTTGTTGGGTCAGATACGCAGTATTTT. Translated, it gives CATSGLVGSDTQYF.

The V and J genes are TRBV12-5 and TRBJ2-1; D remains unclear. Trimming shortened V by 2 bases and J by 7 bases, and 3 bases separated the two germline ends. Germline V lookup: CDR1 LGHNT, CDR2 FRNRAP. The CDR3 runs to 11 residues. The CDR3 region has the DNA TGTGCTAGTGGTTTGTCGAATGAGCAGTTCTTC. As protein: CASGLSNEQFF.

The chain couples TRBV7-2 to TRBJ2-5; 7 bases are shared with TRBD2. This CDR3 comprises 14 residues. Germline lookup yields CDR1 SGHTA and CDR2 FQGNSA. V lost 2 bases to trimming and J lost 5 bases; unmatched junction nucleotides: 5. As DNA, the CDR3 is TGTGCCAGCAGCTTATTTGGGGGGGGGGAGACCCAGTACTTC. Translated: CASSLFGGGETQYF.

This chain uses TRBV5-1 with TRBJ2-1; TRBD1 is a possible D gene (6 bases). CDR3 size: 15 residues. Trimming took off 6 bases at V and 0 bases at J, with 13 bases between the two ends. Germline loops: CDR1 SGHRS, CDR2 YFSETQ. The CDR3 spells CASTRQGSSYNEQFF. The CDR3 nucleotides are TGCGCCAGCACCCGTCAGGGGAGCTCCTACAATGAGCAGTTCTTC.

This clonotype was counted at least ten times. V usage is TRBV5-1 and J usage is TRBJ2-7; D is uncertain. V lost 1 base, J lost 5 bases, and 4 bases lay in between. Germline V gene lookup returns CDR1 SGHRS and CDR2 YFSETQ. There are 11 residues in the CDR3. CDR3 residues: CASSLNDEQYF. In DNA form, the CDR3 reads TGCGCCAGCAGCTTGAACGACGAGCAGTACTTC.

The chain links TRBV19 to TRBJ2-3; TRBD2 matches 10 bases. Germline CDR1 and CDR2: LNHDA and SQIVND (reference sequence). V was pared by 8 bases and J by 6 bases, with 8 bases of the junction left unmatched. The CDR3 runs 14 residues. CDR3 amino acids: CASGTSVRPDTQYF. In DNA form, the CDR3 reads TGTGCCAGTGGGACTAGCGTTCGACCCGATACGCAGTATTTT.

The DNA of the CDR3 is TGCGCCAGCAGCTTGGCCCAGGGATCTGATTCACCCCTCCACTTT. Amino acid sequence: CASSLAQGSDSPLHF. J is TRBJ1-6 and V is TRBV5-1, with D tentatively TRBD1 (5 bases). The CDR3 length is 15 residues. CDR1 and CDR2 (germline): SGHRS, YFSETQ. V shed 0 bases and J shed 8 bases, with 12 bases lying between them. Variable domain in full (rest from reference TRBV5-1 and TRBJ1-6): KAGVTQTPRYLIKTRGQQVTLSCSPISGHRSVSWYQQTPGQGLQFLFEYFSETQRNKGNFPGRFSGRQFSNSRSEMNVSTLELGDSALYLCASSLAQGSDSPLHFGNGTRLTVT.

The chain uses TRBV7-2 and TRBJ2-7; perhaps D is TRBD1 or TRBD2 (6 bases each). Germline V lookup: CDR1 SGHTA, CDR2 FQGNSA. V lost 5 bases and J 1 base, leaving 21 bases between the germline ends. CDR3 size: 17 residues. The CDR3 DNA reads TGTGCCAGCAGCCACCGGCAGGGGCGCGGGACTTCCTACGAGCAGTACTTC. Translated, it gives CASSHRQGRGTSYEQYF.

This clonotype came up a few times. The V gene is TRBV4-2, the J gene TRBJ2-7; perhaps TRBD2 as D (6 bases). The CDR3 is 17 residues long. Germline V gene lookup returns CDR1 LGHNA and CDR2 YNFKEQ. The V end lost 0 bases, the J end lost 0 bases, and 15 bases lay between the germline ends. In nucleotides, the CDR3 is TGTGCCAGCAGCCAAGATGGCCGGGAGAGGAGCTCCTACGAGCAGTACTTC. This translates into CASSQDGRERSSYEQYF.

The chain recombines TRBV24-1 with TRBJ2-1, with 9 bases fitting TRBD1. The V and J ends lost 2 bases and 7 bases, in that order; junction bases with no gene match: 8. Per the germline V gene, CDR1 is KGHDR and CDR2 is SFDVKD. The CDR3 length is 16 residues. The CDR3 loop is CATSDSPSQGANEQFF. DNA for the CDR3: TGTGCCACCAGTGATTCCCCATCACAGGGGGCTAATGAGCAGTTCTTC.

This clonotype occurred a few times. This chain joins TRBV5-1 and TRBJ2-5; 7 bases fit TRBD2. Trimming at V came to 6 bases and at J to 0 bases, leaving 2 bases not matched to a gene. This CDR3 spans 13 amino acids. Germline CDR1 and CDR2: SGHRS and YFSETQ. CDR3 residues: CASMGGDQETQYF. CDR3 in DNA: TGCGCCAGCATGGGGGGGGACCAAGAGACCCAGTACTTC.

The sample holds many counts of this clonotype. V gene TRBV3-1 combines with J gene TRBJ2-3; 14 bases map to TRBD2. CDR1 is LGHDT and CDR2 is YNNKEL in the germline V gene (reference sequence). The J segment lost 5 bases and the V segment lost 3 bases, leaving 1 base of the junction unmatched. The CDR3 runs to 15 residues. The CDR3 reads CASSHGLAGGDTQYF. The CDR3 bases are TGTGCCAGCAGCCATGGACTAGCGGGAGGAGATACGCAGTATTTT.

This clonotype was observed a few times. The chain couples TRBV29-1 to TRBJ2-7; either TRBD1 or TRBD2 may supply D (6 bases each). There are 15 residues in the CDR3. V shed 4 bases and J shed 7 bases, with 23 bases lying between them. CDR1 and CDR2 (germline): SQVTM, ANQGSEA. The CDR3 nucleotides are TGCAGCGTTGGCCCCGCGTCTGGGGGGCCCAGGGAGCAGTACTTC. This translates into CSVGPASGGPREQYF.